This TCR beta chain was profiled in a study of CD8+ T cells in alopecia areata (dated by TCRdb to the late 2010s). At the level of the whole study: The treated patients, all with moderate-to-severe alopecia areata, were enrolled in an open-label pilot trial of oral tofacitinib given at 5 to 10 mg twice daily. Tofacitinib was given for 6 to 18 months, followed by 6 months of follow-up off drug to assess delayed response and recurrence. The SALT score, which quantifies the percentage of affected scalp surface area, was used to measure disease severity in treated patients. High-throughput TCRbeta sequencing was used to examine T cell clonal expansion in alopecia areata in both the C3H/HeJ mouse model and human patients. On the human side, TCRbeta sequencing was run on scalp tissue and on sorted CD4+ and CD8+ peripheral blood T cells from healthy controls and from alopecia areata patients with either patchy or totalis/universalis disease. Biopsies were taken from tofacitinib-treated patients at baseline and at 4 and 24 weeks of treatment, and a later scalp biopsy was taken in several of the tofacitinib-treated patients. Scalp clonality was compared among normal scalp (n=4), patchy alopecia areata scalp (n=8), and alopecia totalis/universalis scalp (n=8). RNA was extracted with the PAXgene miRNA kit for fixed scalp, the miRNeasy kit for PBMCs, and the RNeasy kit for mouse skin. Amplification of TCRbeta CDR3 regions was done by immunoSEQ multiplex PCR using 35 Vbeta forward primers and 13 Jbeta reverse primers.

This specimen's treatment or condition label, per the study, means: oral pan-JAK inhibitor, 5-10 mg twice daily. Peripheral blood and lesional scalp punch biopsies were obtained from patients with alopecia areata. PBMCs were isolated by density centrifugation and stained for CD3, CD4 and CD8, after which CD4+ and CD8+ T cells were sorted on a FACSAria. Results the study describes overall, beyond this receptor: Many expanded lesional clones were found to persist in scalp and blood during tofacitinib treatment, and relapse after treatment cessation may be partly explained by this persistence. Shared TCR sequences between patients were less evident than in mice, which may be partly attributable to HLA diversity in the patient population. Scalp clonality and the number of expanded CD8+ clones among the top 100 scalp clones were significantly decreased by tofacitinib. Unlike mouse skin, which is dominated by gammadelta T cells, normal human skin has resident alphabeta T cells that are also sequenced, and this complicates analysis of the scalp TCR repertoire. The treated cohort was small, with a single nonresponder, so links between baseline CD8+ expansion and response need larger studies. Compared with normal scalp, lesional scalp, particularly in alopecia totalis/universalis, had higher clonality and more expanded CD8+ clones, which suggests antigenic drive.

CDR1 and CDR2 are read off the germline V gene (reference sequence) as MNHEY and SMNVEV. Trimming at the junction amounts to 3 bases on V and 6 bases on J, and the germline ends lie 3 bases apart. From the cysteine through the phenylalanine, the CDR3 covers 12 amino acids. The only DNA kept is the CDR3, 36 bases in frame from the first base. As for this clone: It has no known antigen specificity. A much larger clone differs by one base, so this may be a read error.

The library was obtained by the immunoSEQ multiplex PCR assay. To provide template for TCR sequencing, every sample had RNA extracted and reverse transcribed into cDNA. SuperScript III was used to make first-strand cDNA, primed with a 2:1 mix of oligo-dT and random hexamers. Amplification bias was assessed with a synthetic immune receptor repertoire, and residual bias was removed computationally. In the source study's methods: Raw reads were preprocessed for error removal, and CDR3 was defined according to IMGT conventions as running from the conserved cysteine to phenylalanine. Clonality was computed as 1 minus the Shannon entropy, with the entropy normalized by log2 of the number of productive unique TCRs. Scalp TCRbeta sequences were cross-referenced with sorted blood CD4 and CD8 repertoires so that the CD4 or CD8 identity of scalp clones could be inferred. What TCRdb holds here is the immuneACCESS table cut down to in-frame rearrangements. Part of the clones is not present; checked against another copy, under half of the missing clones reflect an unresolved V gene, and the others are unexplained. V and J calls and clone size are copied from that table; D and trimming were computed from the DNA. In this sample the table shows about 180,000 clones, about 51% of which occur a single time. The leading ten clones occupy about 9.5% of the sample.

Recombination connected TRBV27 to TRBJ1-6; the D segment cannot be called with confidence. This receptor was identified in a human donor with alopecia areata. This sample comprised CD8+ T cells sorted from blood, obtained at approximately week 51, from a patient treated with tofacitinib. The CDR3: CASSFPNSPLHF. The DNA reads TGTGCCAGCAGTTTCCCTAATTCACCCCTCCACTTT.